These T cell receptor beta chains were read from a single sample in a study of T cells in Graves' hyperthyroidism and ophthalmopathy. TCRdb re-called the multiplex PCR reads with MiXCR, one entry per CDR3 protein. The sample includes roughly 700,000 distinct CDR3 sequences, just over 35% of them seen just once. The sequenced sample was blood. The receptors were gathered from a woman between 40 and 55 years old with Graves' hyperthyroidism. CDR3s include the opening cysteine and the closing phenylalanine or tryptophan. The D gene is left open where the match is weak. Some rows have no size entry. The others give once, few or many, or a class for an expanded clone.

>TRBJ2-5|many|TRBD2|TRBV20-1
CSAMGLAGDETQYF
TGCAGTGCTATGGGGCTAGCGGGAGATGAGACCCAGTACTTC
>TRBJ1-5|many|-|TRBV2
CASSAGNSNQPQHF
TGTGCCAGCAGTGCAGGTAATAGCAATCAGCCCCAGCATTTT
>TRBJ1-4|-|-|TRBV4-3
CASSQGIAGSNEKLFF
TGCGCCAGCAGCCAAGGGATCGCAGGGTCGAATGAAAAACTGTTTTTT
>TRBJ1-3|once|TRBD1|TRBV6-1
CASSKGTGSGNTIYF
TGTGCCAGCAGTAAAGGGACAGGCTCTGGAAACACCATATATTTT
>TRBJ2-7|-|TRBD1|TRBV7-9
CAGDRGDYEQYF
TGTGCCGGGGACAGGGGCGACTACGAGCAGTACTTC
>TRBJ1-3|-|-|TRBV9
CASSPYTASSGNTIYF
TGTGCCAGCAGCCCGTACACGGCCAGCTCTGGAAACACCATATATTTT
>TRBJ1-3|few|-|TRBV12-3/TRBV12-4
CASSTDGSSGNTIYF
TGTGCCAGCAGTACAGATGGTAGTTCTGGAAACACCATATATTTT
>TRBJ2-5|few|TRBD1|TRBV29-1
CSAGVGTGVGETQYF
TGCAGCGCCGGGGTAGGGACAGGGGTAGGGGAGACCCAGTACTTC
>TRBJ2-5|many|TRBD1|TRBV19
CASSPQGAGETQYF
TGTGCCAGTAGTCCACAGGGGGCGGGTGAGACCCAGTACTTC
>TRBJ2-6|many|-|TRBV7-9
CASSLFGRGGSGANVLTF
TGTGCCAGCAGCTTATTCGGCAGGGGTGGCTCTGGGGCCAACGTCCTGACTTTC
>TRBJ2-5|many|-|TRBV29-1
CSAFIDSPRMGETQYF
TGCAGCGCATTCATCGACAGCCCCAGGATGGGGGAGACCCAGTACTTC
>TRBJ1-4|-|TRBD1|TRBV16
CASSQTPGQGGGKLFF
TGTGCCAGCAGCCAAACGCCGGGACAGGGTGGTGGAAAACTGTTTTTT
>TRBJ1-1|-|TRBD1|TRBV7-8
CASSRDSLDGTEAFF
TGTGCCAGCAGCCGGGACAGCCTTGATGGCACTGAAGCTTTCTTT
>TRBJ2-7|-|-|TRBV24-1
CATRTAYNEQYF
TGTGCCACCAGGACAGCATACAATGAGCAGTACTTC
>TRBJ2-3|-|TRBD1|TRBV7-9
CASSDTGGKTDTQYF
TGTGCCAGCAGCGACACAGGGGGGAAGACAGATACGCAGTATTTT
>TRBJ1-1|many|-|TRBV2
CASSVEKLTEAFF
TGTGCCAGCAGTGTCGAGAAACTCACTGAAGCTTTCTTT
>TRBJ2-7|many|-|TRBV10-3
CAISEPAYEQYF
TGTGCCATCAGTGAGCCGGCCTACGAGCAGTACTTC
>TRBJ1-2|many|TRBD1|TRBV3-1
CASSQPGQGRGYTF
TGTGCCAGCAGCCAGCCGGGACAGGGGAGGGGCTACACCTTC
>TRBJ2-7|many|-|TRBV10-3
CAIREQGTRYEQYF
TGTGCCATCAGGGAACAGGGTACGAGGTACGAGCAGTACTTC
>TRBJ1-1|-|-|TRBV7-9
CASSLSTGPWGVEAFF
TGTGCCAGCAGCTTGTCAACAGGACCCTGGGGTGTTGAAGCTTTCTTT
>TRBJ1-1|-|-|TRBV6-6
CASSPGRNTEPFF
TGTGCCAGCAGTCCGGGGCGGAACACTGAACCTTTCTTT
>TRBJ1-3|-|-|TRBV6-5
CASSQTQGFSGNTIYF
TGTGCCAGCAGTCAAACACAGGGATTCTCTGGAAACACCATATATTTT
>TRBJ1-1|many|-|TRBV5-5
CASILDSTEAFF
TGTGCCAGCATCCTAGATAGCACTGAAGCTTTCTTT
>TRBJ1-2|-|-|TRBV14
CASSQYHYGYTF
TGTGCCAGCAGCCAATATCACTATGGCTACACCTTC
>TRBJ2-7|few|TRBD2|TRBV10-2
CASTLGGSSSYEQYF
TGTGCCAGCACTCTGGGCGGGAGTTCCTCCTACGAGCAGTACTTC
>TRBJ2-7|many|-|TRBV19
CASRPTNDVYEQYF
TGTGCCAGTAGGCCCACTAACGACGTCTACGAGCAGTACTTC
>TRBJ1-5|few|TRBD1|TRBV19
CASSHRGRLGNQPQHF
TGTGCCAGTAGTCACAGGGGGCGGTTGGGAAATCAGCCCCAGCATTTT
>TRBJ2-3|many|-|TRBV7-9
CASRGAPSTDTQYF
TGTGCCAGCAGGGGGGCACCTAGCACAGATACGCAGTATTTT
>TRBJ1-1|many|TRBD1|TRBV5-1
CASSLLSRGKNTEAFF
TGCGCCAGCAGCTTATTGTCCAGGGGGAAGAACACTGAAGCTTTCTTT
>TRBJ2-6|many|-|TRBV29-1
CSVLMAGTGANVLTF
TGCAGCGTTTTAATGGCAGGGACTGGGGCCAACGTCCTGACTTTC
>TRBJ2-5|-|-|TRBV6-2/TRBV6-3
CASSYSWASETQYF
TGTGCCAGCAGTTACTCGTGGGCTTCCGAGACCCAGTACTTC
>TRBJ2-5|-|TRBD1|TRBV10-3
CASSPGQGGTSGETQYF
TGTGCCAGCTCACCGGGACAGGGAGGGACCAGTGGAGAGACCCAGTACTTC
>TRBJ2-5|many|-|TRBV7-2
CASSLAGAVQETQYF
TGTGCCAGCAGCTTAGCAGGGGCTGTCCAAGAGACCCAGTACTTC